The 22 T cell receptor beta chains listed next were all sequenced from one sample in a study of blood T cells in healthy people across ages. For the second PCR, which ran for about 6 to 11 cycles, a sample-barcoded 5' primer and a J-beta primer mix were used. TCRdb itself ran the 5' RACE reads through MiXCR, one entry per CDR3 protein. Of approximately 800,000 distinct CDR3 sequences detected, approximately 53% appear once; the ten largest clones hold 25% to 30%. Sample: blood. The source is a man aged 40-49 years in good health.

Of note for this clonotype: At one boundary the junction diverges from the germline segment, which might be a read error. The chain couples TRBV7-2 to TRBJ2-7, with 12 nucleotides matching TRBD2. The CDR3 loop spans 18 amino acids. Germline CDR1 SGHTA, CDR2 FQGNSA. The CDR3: CASSLVSQTSGSSHEQYF. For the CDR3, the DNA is TGTGCCAGCAGCTTAGTCAGCCAGACTAGCGGGAGCTCCCACGAGCAGTACTTC.

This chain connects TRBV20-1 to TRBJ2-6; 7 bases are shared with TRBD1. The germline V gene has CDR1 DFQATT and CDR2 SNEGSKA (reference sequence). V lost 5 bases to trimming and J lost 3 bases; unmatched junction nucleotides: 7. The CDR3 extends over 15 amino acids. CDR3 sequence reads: CSAGTATGGANVLTF. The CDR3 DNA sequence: TGCAGTGCTGGGACAGCTACGGGTGGGGCCAACGTCCTGACTTTC.

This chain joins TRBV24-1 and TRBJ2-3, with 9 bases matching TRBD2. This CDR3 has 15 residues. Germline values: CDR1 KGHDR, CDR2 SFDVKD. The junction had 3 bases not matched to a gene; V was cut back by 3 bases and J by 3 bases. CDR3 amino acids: CATSDRGLATDTQYF. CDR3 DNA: TGTGCCACCAGTGATCGGGGACTAGCAACAGATACGCAGTATTTT.

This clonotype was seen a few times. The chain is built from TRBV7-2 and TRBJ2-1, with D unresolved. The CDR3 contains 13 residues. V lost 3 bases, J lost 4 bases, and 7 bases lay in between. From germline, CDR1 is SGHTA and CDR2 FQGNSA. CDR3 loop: CASSFGRYNEQFF. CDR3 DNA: TGTGCCAGCAGCTTCGGCAGATACAATGAGCAGTTCTTC.

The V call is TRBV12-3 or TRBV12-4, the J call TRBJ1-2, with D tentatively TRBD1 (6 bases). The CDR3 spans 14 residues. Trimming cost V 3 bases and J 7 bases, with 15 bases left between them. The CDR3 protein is CASSLGHTTVGYTF. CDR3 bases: TGTGCCAGCAGTTTGGGACATACAACGGTTGGCTACACCTTC.

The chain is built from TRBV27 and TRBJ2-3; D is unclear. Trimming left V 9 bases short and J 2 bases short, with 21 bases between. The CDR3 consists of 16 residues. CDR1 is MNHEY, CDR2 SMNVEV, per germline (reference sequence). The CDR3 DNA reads TGTGCCAGTACTCCTGGACGGCGGCTCCTCACAGATACGCAGTATTTT. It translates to CASTPGRRLLTDTQYF.

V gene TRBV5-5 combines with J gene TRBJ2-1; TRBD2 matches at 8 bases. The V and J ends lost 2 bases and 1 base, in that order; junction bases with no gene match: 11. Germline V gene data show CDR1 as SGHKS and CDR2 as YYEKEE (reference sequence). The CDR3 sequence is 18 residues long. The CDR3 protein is CASSLSDKREISYNEQFF. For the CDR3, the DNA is TGTGCCAGCAGCTTATCCGATAAGCGGGAGATTTCCTACAATGAGCAGTTCTTC.

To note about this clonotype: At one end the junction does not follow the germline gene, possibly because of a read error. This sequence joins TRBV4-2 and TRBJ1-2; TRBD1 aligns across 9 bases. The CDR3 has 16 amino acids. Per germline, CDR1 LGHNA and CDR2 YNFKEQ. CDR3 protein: CASSQDPQGANYGYTF. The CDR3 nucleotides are TGTGCCAGCAGCCAAGATCCACAGGGGGCTAACTATGGTTACACCTTC.

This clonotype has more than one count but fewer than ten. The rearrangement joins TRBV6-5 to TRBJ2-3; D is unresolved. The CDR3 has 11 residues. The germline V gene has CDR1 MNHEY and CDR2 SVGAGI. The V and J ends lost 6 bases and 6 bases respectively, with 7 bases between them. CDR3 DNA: TGTGCCAGCAGCAACTCCGATACGCAGTATTTT. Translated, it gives CASSNSDTQYF.

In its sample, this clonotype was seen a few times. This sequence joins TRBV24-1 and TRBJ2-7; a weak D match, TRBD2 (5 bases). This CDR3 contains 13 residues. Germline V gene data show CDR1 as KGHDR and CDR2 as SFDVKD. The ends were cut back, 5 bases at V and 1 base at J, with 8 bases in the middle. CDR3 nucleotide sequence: TGTGCCACCAGTGCCGGGGAGTCCTACGAGCAGTACTTC. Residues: CATSAGESYEQYF.

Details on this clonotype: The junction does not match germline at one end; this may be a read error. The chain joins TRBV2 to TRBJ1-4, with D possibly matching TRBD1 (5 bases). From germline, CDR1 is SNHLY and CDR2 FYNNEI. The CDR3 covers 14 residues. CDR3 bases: TGTACCAGCAGGCCGACAGCGCTTAATGAAAAACTGTTTTTT. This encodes CTSRPTALNEKLFF.

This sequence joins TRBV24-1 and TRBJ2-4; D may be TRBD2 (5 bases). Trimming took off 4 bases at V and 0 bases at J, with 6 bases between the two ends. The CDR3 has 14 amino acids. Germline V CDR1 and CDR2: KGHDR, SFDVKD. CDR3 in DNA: TGTGCCACCAGTGAAGGACTAGCCAAAAACATTCAGTACTTC. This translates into CATSEGLAKNIQYF.

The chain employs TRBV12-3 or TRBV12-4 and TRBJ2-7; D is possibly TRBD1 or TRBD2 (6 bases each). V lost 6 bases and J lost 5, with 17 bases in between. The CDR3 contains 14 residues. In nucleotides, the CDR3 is TGTGCCAGCAGACAAGTGGGGGGCCGCAACGAGCAGTACTTC. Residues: CASRQVGGRNEQYF.

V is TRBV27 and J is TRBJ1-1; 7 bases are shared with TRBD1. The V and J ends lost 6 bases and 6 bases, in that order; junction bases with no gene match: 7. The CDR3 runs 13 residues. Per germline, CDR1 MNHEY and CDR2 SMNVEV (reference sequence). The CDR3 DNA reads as TGTGCCAGCAGCAACAGGGGTTCGGCTGAAGCTTTCTTT. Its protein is CASSNRGSAEAFF.

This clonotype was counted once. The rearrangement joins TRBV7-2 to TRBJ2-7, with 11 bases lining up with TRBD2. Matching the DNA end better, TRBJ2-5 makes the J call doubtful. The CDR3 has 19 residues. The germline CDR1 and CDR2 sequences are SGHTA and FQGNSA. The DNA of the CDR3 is TGTGCCAGCAGCTTAGAACCCACCACTAGCGGGGGTAACCAAGAGACCCAGTACTTC. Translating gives CASSLEPTTSGGNQETQYF.

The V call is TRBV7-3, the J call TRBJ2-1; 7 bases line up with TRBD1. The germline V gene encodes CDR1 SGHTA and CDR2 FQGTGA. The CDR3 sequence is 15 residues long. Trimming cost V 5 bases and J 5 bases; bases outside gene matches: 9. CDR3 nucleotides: TGTGCCAGCAGCGCCACAGGGGTTGGGGACAATGAGCAGTTCTTC. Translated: CASSATGVGDNEQFF.

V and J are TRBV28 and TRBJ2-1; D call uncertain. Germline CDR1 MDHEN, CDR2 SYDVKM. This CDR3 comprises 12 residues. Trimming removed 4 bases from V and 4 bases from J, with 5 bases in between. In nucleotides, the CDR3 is TGTGCCAGCAGTTCCGTTTACAATGAGCAGTTCTTC. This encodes CASSSVYNEQFF. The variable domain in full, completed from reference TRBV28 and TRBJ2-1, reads DVKVTQSSRYLVKRTGEKVFLECVQDMDHENMFWYRQDPGLGLRLIYFSYDVKMKEKGDIPEGYSVSREKKERFSLILESASTNQTSMYLCASSSVYNEQFFGPGTRLTVL.

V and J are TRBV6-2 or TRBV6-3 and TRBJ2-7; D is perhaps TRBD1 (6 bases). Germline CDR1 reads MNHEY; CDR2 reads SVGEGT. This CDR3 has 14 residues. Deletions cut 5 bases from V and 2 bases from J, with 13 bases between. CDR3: CASSPTGTPYEQYF. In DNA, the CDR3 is TGTGCCAGCAGTCCCACCGGGACACCCTACGAGCAGTACTTC.

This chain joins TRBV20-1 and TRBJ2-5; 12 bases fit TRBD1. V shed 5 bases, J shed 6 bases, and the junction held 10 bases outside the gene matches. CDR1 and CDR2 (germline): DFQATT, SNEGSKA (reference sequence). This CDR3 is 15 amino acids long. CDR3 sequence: CSAPSGTGGSKTQYF. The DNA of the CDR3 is TGCAGTGCTCCGTCCGGGACAGGGGGCTCGAAGACCCAGTACTTC.

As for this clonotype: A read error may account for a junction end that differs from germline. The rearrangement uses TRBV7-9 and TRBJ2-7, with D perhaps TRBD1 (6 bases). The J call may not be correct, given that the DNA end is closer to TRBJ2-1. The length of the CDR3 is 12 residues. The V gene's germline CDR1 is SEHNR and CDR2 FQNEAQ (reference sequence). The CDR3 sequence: CSSSSSRGEQFF. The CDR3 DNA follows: TGTTCCAGCAGCTCGAGCAGGGGAGAGCAGTTCTTC.

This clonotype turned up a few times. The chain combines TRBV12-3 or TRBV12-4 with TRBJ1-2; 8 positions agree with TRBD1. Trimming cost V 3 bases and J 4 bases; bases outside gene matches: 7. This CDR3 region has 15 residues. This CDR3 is CASSLRQGSAYGYTF. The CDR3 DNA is TGTGCCAGCAGTTTGAGACAGGGGAGTGCCTATGGCTACACCTTC.

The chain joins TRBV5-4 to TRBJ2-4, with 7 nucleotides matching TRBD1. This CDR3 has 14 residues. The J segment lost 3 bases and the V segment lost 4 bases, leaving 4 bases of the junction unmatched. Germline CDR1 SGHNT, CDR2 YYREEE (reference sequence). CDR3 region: CASSRDRDKNIQYF. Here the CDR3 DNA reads TGTGCCAGCAGCAGGGACAGAGACAAAAACATTCAGTACTTC.